The TCR beta chain described here comes from a study of shared clonotypes between healthy human individuals. At the level of the study: Those who served as donors were a couple of women and three men between the ages of 18 and 49. CD4 naive cells filled three plates per donor, CD4 memory three, CD8 naive two and CD8 memory one. Regarding the study as a whole: Clonotype sharing among the donors was expected to vary with sequencing depth.

Genomic DNA of each subset was evenly split across several immunoSEQ plates. TCRdb keeps only in-frame clones here, not all; method: immunoSEQ multiplex PCR. This table has approximately 810,000 clones, roughly 92% appearing once. CD45RO-negative cells were positively selected for CCR7, leaving out terminally differentiated effector memory CD45RA+ cells. On this clone: Its antigen is currently unknown.

Germline V lookup: CDR1 SEHNR, CDR2 FQNEAQ (reference sequence). The CDR3 spans 16 residues. After removal of 5 bases from V and 4 bases from J, the junction contained 8 bases not matched to a gene. The TCR originated in a man between 25 and 39 years old in good health. Sequencing was performed on naive CD8+ T cells sorted from blood. This chain joins TRBV7-9 and TRBJ2-7; 13 bases fit TRBD2. The CDR3 reads CASSQTSGRLIYEQYF. The CDR3 region has the DNA TGTGCCAGCAGCCAGACTAGCGGGAGGCTCATTTACGAGCAGTACTTC.